This T cell receptor (beta chain) stems from a study of human T cells and chemical hapten exposure. Study summary: Minor pooled library volume differences mainly drove per-sample TCR yield variation. Study conclusions and caveats: Donors were affected by alopecia, so their immune reaction might vary from that of healthy individuals. Expanded TCRs made up significantly more big CDR3 similarity clusters than controls did.

Time point here: pre-sensitization, week 0. Treatment indicated: therapeutic diphenylcyclopropenone sensitization with weekly scalp DPC. Comment on this clonotype: Its cognate antigen is unknown.

V gave up 4 bases and J gave up 7 bases, with 11 bases separating them. This CDR3 comprises 12 residues. The germline gives CDR1 DFQATT, CDR2 SNEGSKA (reference sequence). In the original workflow: The median was around 89,000 TCRs per sample, ranging about 20,000 to 690,600. TCRdb redid the calling of the RACE reads with MiXCR, one entry per CDR3 protein. TCRdb, not the authors, supplied the V and J calls. The sample holds some 39,000 distinct CDR3 sequences; approximately 7.6% are singletons and the top ten take 1.3%. The rearrangement joins TRBV20-1 to TRBJ2-4, with a tentative D call TRBD1 (6 bases). The sample here was whole blood, taken in connection with sensitization to the hapten diphenylcyclopropenone (DPC). This clonotype was obtained from a woman between 50 and 59 years old with alopecia areata. Some clones in this sample may be carry-over from other donors' samples. The CDR3 region is CSATGDSNIQYF. The CDR3 DNA reads TGCAGTGCTACAGGGGATTCGAACATTCAGTACTTC.